These T cell receptor beta chains were read from a single sample in a study of CD8 T cells in ankylosing spondylitis. Using its own MiXCR run on the 5' RACE reads, TCRdb lists one record per CDR3 protein. The sample carries around 770,000 distinct CDR3 sequences, over 9.5% recorded once. The sequenced sample was blood, either unsorted or a sorted T cell fraction (not recorded which). The source is a male donor with ankylosing spondylitis. Each CDR3 is given with its conserved first and last residue. The D gene is left open where the match is weak. Clone size is shown for a subset of rows, as once, few, many or a class of expanded clone.

clone size,D gene,V gene,J gene,CDR3 protein,CDR3 DNA
few,TRBD2,TRBV5-1,TRBJ2-1,CASSQGVAGGIEQFF,TGCGCCAGCAGTCAGGGAGTAGCGGGAGGGATTGAGCAGTTCTTC
few,.,TRBV29-1,TRBJ1-2,CSAGARPNYGYTF,TGCAGCGCCGGGGCCCGTCCTAACTATGGCTACACCTTC
.,TRBD2,TRBV7-2,TRBJ2-7,CASSPTSANYEQYF,TGTGCCAGCAGCCCCACTAGCGCGAACTACGAGCAGTACTTC
many,.,TRBV12-3/TRBV12-4,TRBJ1-1,CASSLRGKDTEAFF,TGTGCCAGCAGTTTAAGGGGGAAGGACACTGAAGCTTTCTTT
few,TRBD1,TRBV30,TRBJ2-7,CAWGTGSSYEQYF,TGTGCCTGGGGGACAGGGAGCTCCTACGAGCAGTACTTC
.,.,TRBV7-9,TRBJ1-1,CAMSAGPLGTEAFF,TGTGCCATGAGCGCCGGGCCCCTCGGCACTGAAGCTTTCTTT
few,.,TRBV4-3,TRBJ1-2,CASSQVDVSYGYTF,TGCGCCAGCAGCCAAGTGGACGTGAGCTATGGCTACACCTTC
.,TRBD1,TRBV9,TRBJ2-7,CASSVGGGAGYEQYF,TGTGCCAGCAGCGTAGGAGGGGGCGCCGGCTACGAGCAGTACTTC
many,TRBD1,TRBV5-1,TRBJ2-1,CASSFRQGDNEQFF,TGCGCCAGCAGCTTTAGGCAGGGGGACAATGAGCAGTTCTTC
.,TRBD2,TRBV5-4,TRBJ2-5,CASSLLAGKTQYF,TGTGCCAGCAGCTTGCTAGCGGGGAAGACCCAGTACTTC
few,TRBD1,TRBV28,TRBJ2-7,CATNPPDRVGSYEQYF,TGTGCCACCAATCCCCCCGACAGGGTAGGGTCCTACGAGCAGTACTTC
few,TRBD2,TRBV6-5,TRBJ2-1,CASSYSIKGWEGRYNEQFF,TGTGCCAGCAGTTACTCGATAAAGGGGTGGGAGGGCCGCTACAATGAGCAGTTCTTC
.,TRBD1,TRBV10-3,TRBJ1-1,CAIRPGQGDTEAFF,TGTGCCATCAGACCGGGACAGGGGGACACTGAAGCTTTCTTT
few,TRBD2,TRBV11-2,TRBJ2-5,CASSYSSGRRETQYF,TGTGCCAGCAGCTACTCTAGCGGGAGACGAGAGACCCAGTACTTC